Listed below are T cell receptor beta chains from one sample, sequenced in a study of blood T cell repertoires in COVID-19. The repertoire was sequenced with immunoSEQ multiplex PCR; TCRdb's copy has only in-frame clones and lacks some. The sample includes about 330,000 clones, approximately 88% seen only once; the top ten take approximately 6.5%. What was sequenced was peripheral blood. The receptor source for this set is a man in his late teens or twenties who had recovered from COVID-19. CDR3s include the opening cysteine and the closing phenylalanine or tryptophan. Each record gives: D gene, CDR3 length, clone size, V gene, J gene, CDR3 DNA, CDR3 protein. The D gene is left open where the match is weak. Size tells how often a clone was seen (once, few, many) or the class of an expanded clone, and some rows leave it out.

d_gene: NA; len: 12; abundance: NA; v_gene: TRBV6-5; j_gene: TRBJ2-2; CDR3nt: TGTGCCAGCAGGAGGAGCGCCGGGGAGCTGTTTTTT; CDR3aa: CASRRSAGELFF
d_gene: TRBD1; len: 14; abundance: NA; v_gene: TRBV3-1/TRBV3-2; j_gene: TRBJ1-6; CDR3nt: TGTGCCAGCAGCTCGGGACAGGGGGAATCACCCCTCCACTTT; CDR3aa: CASSSGQGESPLHF
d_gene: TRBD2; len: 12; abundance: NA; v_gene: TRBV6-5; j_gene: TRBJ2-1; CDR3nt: TGTGCCAGCAGTTACCCGGGGGGAGAGCAGTTCTTC; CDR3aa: CASSYPGGEQFF
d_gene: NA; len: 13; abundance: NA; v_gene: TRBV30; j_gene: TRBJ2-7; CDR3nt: TGTGCCTGGAGTATGGGCCGTACCTACGAGCAGTACTTC; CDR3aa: CAWSMGRTYEQYF
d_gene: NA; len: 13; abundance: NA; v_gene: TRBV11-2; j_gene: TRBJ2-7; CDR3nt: TGTGCCAGCAGCTCCAGGCCCATCTACGAGCAGTACTTC; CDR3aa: CASSSRPIYEQYF
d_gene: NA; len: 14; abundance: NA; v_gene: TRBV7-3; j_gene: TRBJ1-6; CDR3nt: TGTGCCAGCAGCTTAGGGGGGAAAGGCTCACCCCTCCACTTT; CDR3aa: CASSLGGKGSPLHF
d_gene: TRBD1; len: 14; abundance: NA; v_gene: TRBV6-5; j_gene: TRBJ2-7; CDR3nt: TGTGCCAGCAGTTACTACGGACAGGAATACGAGCAGTACTTC; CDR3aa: CASSYYGQEYEQYF
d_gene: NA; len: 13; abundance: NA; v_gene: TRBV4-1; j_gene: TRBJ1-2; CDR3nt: TGCGCCAGCAGCCAAGAACAACGGGGAGGCTACACCTTC; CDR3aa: CASSQEQRGGYTF
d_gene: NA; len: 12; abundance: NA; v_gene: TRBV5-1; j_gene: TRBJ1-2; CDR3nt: TGCGCCAGCAGCTCCGGGACTTATGGCTACACCTTC; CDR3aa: CASSSGTYGYTF
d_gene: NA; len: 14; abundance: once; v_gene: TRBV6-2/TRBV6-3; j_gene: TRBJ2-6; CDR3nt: TGTGCCAGCAGTCCAGGGGCGGGGGCCAACGTCCTGACTTTC; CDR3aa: CASSPGAGANVLTF
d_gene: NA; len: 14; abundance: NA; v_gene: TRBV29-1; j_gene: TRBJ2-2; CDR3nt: TGCAGCGTTCCGGGACATTTGAACACCGGGGAGCTGTTTTTT; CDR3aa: CSVPGHLNTGELFF
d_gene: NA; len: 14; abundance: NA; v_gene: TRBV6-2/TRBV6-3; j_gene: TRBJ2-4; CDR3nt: TGTGCCAGCAGCTGGACAGAAGCCAAAAACATTCAGTACTTC; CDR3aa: CASSWTEAKNIQYF
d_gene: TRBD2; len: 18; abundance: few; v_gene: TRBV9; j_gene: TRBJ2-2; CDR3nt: TGTGCCAGCAGCACCAGTAGGACTAGCGGGGGTGACACCGGGGAGCTGTTTTTT; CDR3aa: CASSTSRTSGGDTGELFF
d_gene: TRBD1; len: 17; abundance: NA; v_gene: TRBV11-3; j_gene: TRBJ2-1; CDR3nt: TGTGCCAGCAGCTTAGACTTCTCCGGGACAGGGGTGGGTGAGCAGTTCTTC; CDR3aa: CASSLDFSGTGVGEQFF
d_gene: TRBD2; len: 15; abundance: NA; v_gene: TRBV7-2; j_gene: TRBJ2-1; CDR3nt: TGTGCCAGCAGCGCGAGCGGGGGTACCTACAATGAGCAGTTCTTC; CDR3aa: CASSASGGTYNEQFF
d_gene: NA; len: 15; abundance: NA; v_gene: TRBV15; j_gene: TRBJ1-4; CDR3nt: TGTGCCACCAGCAGAGATAAAACAGACGATGAAAAACTGTTTTTT; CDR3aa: CATSRDKTDDEKLFF
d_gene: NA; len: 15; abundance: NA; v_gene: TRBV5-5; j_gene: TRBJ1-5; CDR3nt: TGTGCCAGCAGCTCGACGCCACTGGAGAATCAGCCCCAGCATTTT; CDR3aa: CASSSTPLENQPQHF
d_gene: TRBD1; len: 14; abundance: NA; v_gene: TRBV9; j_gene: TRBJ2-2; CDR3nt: TGTGCCAGCAGCGTAGGAGGGGGCGCCGGGGAGCTGTTTTTT; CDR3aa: CASSVGGGAGELFF
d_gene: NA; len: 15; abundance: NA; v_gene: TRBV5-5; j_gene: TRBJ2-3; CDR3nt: TGTGCCAGCAGCCCCCCGGACAGCCTCACAGATACGCAGTATTTT; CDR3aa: CASSPPDSLTDTQYF
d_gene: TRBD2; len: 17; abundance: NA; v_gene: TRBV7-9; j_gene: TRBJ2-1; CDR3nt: TGTGCCAGCAGCTTATCCCTTGGACTAGCGCTATACAATGAGCAGTTCTTC; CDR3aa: CASSLSLGLALYNEQFF
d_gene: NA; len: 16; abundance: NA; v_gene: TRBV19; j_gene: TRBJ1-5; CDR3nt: TGTGCCAGTTCCACCCCACGGACATATAGCAATCAGCCCCAGCATTTT; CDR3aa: CASSTPRTYSNQPQHF
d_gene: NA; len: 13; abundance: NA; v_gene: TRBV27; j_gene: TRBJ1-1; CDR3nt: TGTGCCAGCAATCATTTCGGGGGGACTGAAGCTTTCTTT; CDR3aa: CASNHFGGTEAFF
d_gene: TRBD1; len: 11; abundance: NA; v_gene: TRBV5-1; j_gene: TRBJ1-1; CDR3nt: TGCGCCAGCAGTCGTGGACAGGGAGCTTTCTTT; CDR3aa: CASSRGQGAFF
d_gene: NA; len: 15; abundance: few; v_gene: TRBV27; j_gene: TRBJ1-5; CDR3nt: TGTGCCAGCAGCCCCTTTCGCCCGGGCAATCAGCCCCAGCATTTT; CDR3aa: CASSPFRPGNQPQHF
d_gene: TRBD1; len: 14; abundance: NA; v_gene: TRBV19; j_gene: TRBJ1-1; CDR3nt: TGTGCCAGTAGTTCCGGGACAGGCCTAAAGGGAGCTTTCTTT; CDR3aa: CASSSGTGLKGAFF
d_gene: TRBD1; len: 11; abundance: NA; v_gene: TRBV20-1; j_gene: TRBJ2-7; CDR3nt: TGCAGTGCAAAGACAGGGGTCGAGCAGTACTTC; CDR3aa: CSAKTGVEQYF
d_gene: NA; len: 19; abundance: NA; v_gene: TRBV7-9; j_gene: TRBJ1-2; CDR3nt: TGTGCCAGCAGCTCTGACCAAAAAGACTACCGCGACCCTAACTATGGCTACACCTTC; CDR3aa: CASSSDQKDYRDPNYGYTF
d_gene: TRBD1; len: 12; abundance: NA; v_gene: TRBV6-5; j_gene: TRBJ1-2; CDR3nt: TGTGCCAGCAGTCCGGGGACAGATGGCTACACCTTC; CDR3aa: CASSPGTDGYTF
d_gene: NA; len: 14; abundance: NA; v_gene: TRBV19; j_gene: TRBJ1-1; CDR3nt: TGTGCCAGTAGTCCAGGGCAGGGATCGACTGAAGCTTTCTTT; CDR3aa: CASSPGQGSTEAFF
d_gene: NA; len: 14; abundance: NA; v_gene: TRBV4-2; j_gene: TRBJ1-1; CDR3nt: TGTGCCAGCAGCCGGGGTCAGGGGAACACTGAAGCTTTCTTT; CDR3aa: CASSRGQGNTEAFF
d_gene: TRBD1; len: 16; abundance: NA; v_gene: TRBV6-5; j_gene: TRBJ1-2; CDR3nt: TGTGCCAGCAGTTCACTTACCGGGACAGGGCTTTATGGCTACACCTTC; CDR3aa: CASSSLTGTGLYGYTF
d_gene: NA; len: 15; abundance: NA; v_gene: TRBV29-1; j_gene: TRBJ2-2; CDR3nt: TGCAGCGTTGCCCTCGACAGGAGGTACACCGGGGAGCTGTTTTTT; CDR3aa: CSVALDRRYTGELFF
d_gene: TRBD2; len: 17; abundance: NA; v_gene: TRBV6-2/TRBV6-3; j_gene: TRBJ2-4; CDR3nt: TGTGCCAGCAGTCCGGGACTAGCGGGGGGCATTAAAAACATTCAGTACTTC; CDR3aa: CASSPGLAGGIKNIQYF
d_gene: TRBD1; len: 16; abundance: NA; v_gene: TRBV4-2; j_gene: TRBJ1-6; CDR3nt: TGTGCCAGCAGCCAAGAGAGGGGACAGATTAATTCACCCCTCCACTTT; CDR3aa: CASSQERGQINSPLHF
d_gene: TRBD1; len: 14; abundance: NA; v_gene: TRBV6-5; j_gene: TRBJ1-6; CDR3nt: TGTGCCAGCAAGCCGGGACAGGGTTTTTCACCCCTCCACTTT; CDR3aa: CASKPGQGFSPLHF
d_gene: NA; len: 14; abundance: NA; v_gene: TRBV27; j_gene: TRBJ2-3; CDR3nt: TGTGCCAGCAGTTTAGGCAGGGAGGTAGATACGCAGTATTTT; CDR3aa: CASSLGREVDTQYF
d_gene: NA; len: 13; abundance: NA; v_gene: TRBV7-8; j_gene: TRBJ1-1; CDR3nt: TGTGCCAGCACCCCCCGGACAGACCCTGAAGCTTTCTTT; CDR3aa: CASTPRTDPEAFF
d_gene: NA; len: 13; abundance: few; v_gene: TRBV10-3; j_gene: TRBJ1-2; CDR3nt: TGTGCCATCAGTGAGTCATGGGAGTATGGCTACACCTTC; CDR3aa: CAISESWEYGYTF
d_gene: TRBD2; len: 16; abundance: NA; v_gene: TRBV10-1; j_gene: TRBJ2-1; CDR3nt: TGCGCCAGCAGTGAGTCCGGGACTAGCGGGTACAATGAGCAGTTCTTC; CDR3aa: CASSESGTSGYNEQFF
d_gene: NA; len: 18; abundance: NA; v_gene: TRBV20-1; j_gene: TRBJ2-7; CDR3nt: TGCAGTGCTAGTGGGCTTGGACATCCTGACAAGCCTACCTACGAGCAGTACTTC; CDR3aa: CSASGLGHPDKPTYEQYF
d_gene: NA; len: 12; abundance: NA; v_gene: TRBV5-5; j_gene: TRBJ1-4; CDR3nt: TGTGCCAGCAGCTTGGAACCGGGGAAACTGTTTTTT; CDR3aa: CASSLEPGKLFF
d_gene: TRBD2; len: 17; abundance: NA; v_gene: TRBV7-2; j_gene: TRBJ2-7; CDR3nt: TGTGCCAGCAGCCCGGTTGGGGCTAGCGGAGGGCGGGGCGAGCAGTACTTC; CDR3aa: CASSPVGASGGRGEQYF
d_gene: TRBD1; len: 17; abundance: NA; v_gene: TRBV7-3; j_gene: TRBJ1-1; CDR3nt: TGTGCCAGCAGCTTAACCGGGACAGGGCCACCGAACACTGAAGCTTTCTTT; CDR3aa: CASSLTGTGPPNTEAFF
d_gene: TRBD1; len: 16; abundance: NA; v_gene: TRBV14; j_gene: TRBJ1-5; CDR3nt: TGTGCCAGCAGCCAAGATTGGGCGACAGGGCCTGGGGCCCAGCATTTT; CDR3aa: CASSQDWATGPGAQHF
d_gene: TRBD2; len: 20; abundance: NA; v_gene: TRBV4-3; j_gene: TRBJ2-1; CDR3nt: TGCGCCAGCAGCCAAGAGGGACTAGCGGGGGCCATAACCTCCTACAATGAGCAGTTCTTC; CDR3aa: CASSQEGLAGAITSYNEQFF
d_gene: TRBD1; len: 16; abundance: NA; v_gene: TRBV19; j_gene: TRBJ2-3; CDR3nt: TGTGCCAGTACCCGGGACAGGGGGGGAGGCACAGATACGCAGTATTTT; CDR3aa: CASTRDRGGGTDTQYF
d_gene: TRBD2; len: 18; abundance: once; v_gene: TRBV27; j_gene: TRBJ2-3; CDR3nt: TGTGCCAGCAGTTTATCGAGCGGGGGAGGCGGCAACACAGATACGCAGTATTTT; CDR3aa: CASSLSSGGGGNTDTQYF
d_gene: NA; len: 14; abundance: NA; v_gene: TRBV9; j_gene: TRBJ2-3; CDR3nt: TGTGCCAGCAGCGTCAGGGTCGGGACAGATACGCAGTATTTT; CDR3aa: CASSVRVGTDTQYF
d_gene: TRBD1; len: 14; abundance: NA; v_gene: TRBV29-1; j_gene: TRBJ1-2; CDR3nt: TGCAGCGCCCCTTCCGGGACAGAGAACTATGGCTACACCTTC; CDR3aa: CSAPSGTENYGYTF